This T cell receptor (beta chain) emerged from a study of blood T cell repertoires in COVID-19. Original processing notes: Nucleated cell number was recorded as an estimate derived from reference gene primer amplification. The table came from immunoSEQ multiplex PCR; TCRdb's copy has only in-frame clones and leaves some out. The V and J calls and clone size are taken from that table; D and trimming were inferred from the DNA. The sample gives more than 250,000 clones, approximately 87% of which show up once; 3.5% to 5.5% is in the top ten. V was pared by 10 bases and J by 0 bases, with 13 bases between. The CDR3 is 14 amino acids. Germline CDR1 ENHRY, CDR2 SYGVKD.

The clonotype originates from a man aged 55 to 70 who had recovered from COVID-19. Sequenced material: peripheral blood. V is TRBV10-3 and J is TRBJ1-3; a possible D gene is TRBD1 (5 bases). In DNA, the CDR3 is TGTGCCAGCGGACAATCAAGCTCTGGAAACACCATATATTTT. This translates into CASGQSSSGNTIYF.